The 16 T cell receptor beta chains listed next were all sequenced from one sample in a study of T cells in Graves' hyperthyroidism and ophthalmopathy. The source material, RNA transcripts, was used to amplify TCR beta CDR3 regions. First-round RT-PCR targeting the TCR CDR3 was performed with the HTBI primer set. TCRdb reprocessed the multiplex PCR reads with MiXCR, giving one entry per CDR3 protein. Of roughly 500,000 distinct CDR3 sequences listed, around 42% are singletons. Sequencing input: peripheral blood or thyroid tissue (not recorded which). These TCRs come from an adult woman with Graves' disease, either hyperthyroidism or ophthalmopathy (not recorded which).

V and J are TRBV9 and TRBJ2-5; 7 bases fit TRBD2. There are 15 residues in the CDR3. The V and J ends lost 0 bases and 5 bases, in that order; junction bases with no gene match: 7. Germline CDR1 and CDR2: SGDLS and YYNGEE. CDR3 region: CASSVALGAGETQYF. In DNA form, the CDR3 reads TGTGCCAGCAGCGTAGCTCTCGGAGCGGGGGAGACCCAGTACTTC.

This chain joins TRBV15 and TRBJ2-2; D is unclear. Germline V gene lookup returns CDR1 LNHNV and CDR2 YYDKDF (reference sequence). This CDR3 has 15 residues. Trimming stripped 3 bases from V and 4 bases from J, with 12 bases between. Here the CDR3 reads CATSSFVSLTGELFF. The CDR3 DNA sequence: TGTGCCACCAGCAGCTTCGTCTCTCTCACCGGGGAGCTGTTTTTT. Looking up the rest from reference TRBV15 and TRBJ2-2 gives the full variable domain: DAMVIQNPRYQVTQFGKPVTLSCSQTLNHNVMYWYQQKSSQAPKLLFHYYDKDFNNEADTPDNFQSRRPNTSFCFLDIRSPGLGDTAMYLCATSSFVSLTGELFFGEGSRLTVL.

The J gene is TRBJ2-7, the V gene TRBV7-6; D unclear. V lost 5 bases and J lost 6, with 11 bases in between. CDR3 length: 12 residues. Germline CDR1 and CDR2: SGHVS and FNYEAQ. The CDR3 coding sequence is TGTGCCAGCAGCGCCTTTAGTAGCGAGCAGTACTTC. It specifies CASSAFSSEQYF.

To note about this clonotype: The junction and the germline gene differ at one end; a read error may be behind it. The J gene is TRBJ2-5, the V gene TRBV7-7; D possibly uses TRBD1 or TRBD2 (6 bases each). This CDR3 comprises 14 residues. Germline V gene lookup returns CDR1 SSHAT and CDR2 FNYEAQ (reference sequence). The CDR3 DNA follows: TGTGCTAGCAGCTTAGGAGGGGGTTTCGGGACCCAGTACTTC. Its translation: CASSLGGGFGTQYF.

CDR3 sequence reads: CASSFGHEGTGKKESNQPQHF. The CDR3 DNA sequence: TGCGCCAGCAGCTTTGGGCACGAGGGGACAGGGAAGAAAGAGAGCAATCAGCCCCAGCATTTT. V gene TRBV5-1 combines with J gene TRBJ1-5; 9 bases are shared with TRBD1. Germline CDR1 and CDR2: SGHRS and YFSETQ. This CDR3 has 21 amino acids. V shed 2 bases, J shed 1 base, and the junction held 19 bases outside the gene matches.

This clonotype occurred many times. The CDR3 sequence: CAISYRTENSPLHF. The CDR3 nucleotides read TGTGCCATCAGCTACAGGACGGAGAATTCACCCCTCCACTTT. The chain employs TRBV10-3 and TRBJ1-6, with a weak D call TRBD1 (5 bases). CDR3 length equals 14 residues. V was pared by 6 bases and J by 7 bases, with 13 bases between. The germline gives CDR1 ENHRY, CDR2 SYGVKD.

This clonotype was picked up many times. The chain is built from TRBV2 and TRBJ1-2, with 9 bases that match TRBD1. The CDR3 loop spans 13 amino acids. V was pared by 8 bases and J by 4 bases, with 5 bases of the junction left unmatched. In germline, CDR1 is SNHLY, CDR2 FYNNEI. This chain's CDR3 is CASWDRAGYGYTF. The CDR3, as DNA: TGTGCCAGCTGGGACAGGGCGGGCTATGGCTACACCTTC.

The chain uses TRBV7-8 and TRBJ2-1, with D unresolved. CDR3 size: 12 residues. Deletions cut 0 bases from V and 13 bases from J, with 10 bases between. CDR1 is SGHVS, CDR2 FQNEAQ, per germline. The CDR3 DNA is TGTGCCAGCAGCTTAGCGCTAGAGGATCAGTTCTTC. Amino acid sequence: CASSLALEDQFF.

In its sample, this clonotype was seen many times. The gene calls are TRBV7-3 and TRBJ2-7, with 10 bases fitting TRBD2. Trimming at V came to 2 bases and at J to 3 bases, leaving 4 bases not matched to a gene. Germline V gene data show CDR1 as SGHTA and CDR2 as FQGTGA. This CDR3 is built from 15 residues. The CDR3 loop reads CASSLQASGSYEQYF. DNA for the CDR3: TGTGCCAGCAGCTTACAGGCTAGCGGGAGCTACGAGCAGTACTTC.

CDR3: CSAARGQLFF. CDR3 bases: TGCAGTGCTGCCAGGGGGCAACTGTTTTTT. The rearrangement uses TRBV20-1 and TRBJ1-4; 8 positions agree with TRBD1. Losses at the gene ends were 5 bases for V and 12 bases for J; bases not matched to a gene: 2. Germline values: CDR1 DFQATT, CDR2 SNEGSKA (reference sequence). This CDR3 has 10 residues.

This clonotype has at least ten counts. The chain recombines TRBV20-1 with TRBJ1-1, with 7 bases fitting TRBD1. V lost 6 bases and J lost 0; bases outside the gene matches: 10. This CDR3 contains 15 residues. Looked up from germline, CDR1 is DFQATT and CDR2 is SNEGSKA (reference sequence). CDR3 loop: CSATRVQGMNTEAFF. The CDR3, as DNA: TGCAGTGCAACAAGGGTACAGGGGATGAACACTGAAGCTTTCTTT.

This clonotype came up once. This may stem from a read error, because a much larger clone lies one nucleotide away. The chain recombines TRBV6-6 with TRBJ1-5, with TRBD1 matching over 7 bases. CDR3 length: 18 residues. Per the germline V gene, CDR1 is MNHNY and CDR2 is SVGAGI (reference sequence). CDR3 sequence reads: CAISETRRGTGGNQPQHF. As DNA, the CDR3 is TGTGCCATCAGTGAGACCCGACGAGGAACAGGGGGCAATCAGCCCCAGCATTTT.

This clonotype showed up many times. J is TRBJ1-5 and V is TRBV5-1, with unresolved D. The germline V gene has CDR1 SGHRS and CDR2 YFSETQ. Deletions cut 2 bases from V and 7 bases from J, with 10 bases between. The CDR3 runs to 13 residues. The CDR3 here is CASSFGQSQPQHF. The CDR3 DNA sequence: TGCGCCAGCAGCTTCGGGCAATCCCAGCCCCAGCATTTT.

This clonotype was counted a few times. The chain has TRBV9 and TRBJ1-6; no firm D call. This CDR3 is 13 amino acids long. Trimming pared 0 bases from V and 9 bases from J, leaving 7 bases between. Germline values: CDR1 SGDLS, CDR2 YYNGEE. The CDR3: CASSVVLGSPLHF. As DNA, the CDR3 is TGTGCCAGCAGCGTAGTATTGGGTTCACCCCTCCACTTT. Full variable domain (rest looked up from reference TRBV9 and TRBJ1-6): DSGVTQTPKHLITATGQRVTLRCSPRSGDLSVYWYQQSLDQGLQFLIQYYNGEERAKGNILERFSAQQFPDLHSELNLSSLELGDSALYFCASSVVLGSPLHFGNGTRLTVT.

The chain uses TRBV10-3 and TRBJ1-6; D unresolved. V lost 0 bases and J 10 bases, leaving 16 bases between the germline ends. Per the germline V gene, CDR1 is ENHRY and CDR2 is SYGVKD. The CDR3 is made up of 16 amino acids. In DNA, the CDR3 is TGTGCCATCAGTGAGTCGAGGATGGCCAGTAACTCACCCCTCCACTTT. This sequence encodes CAISESRMASNSPLHF.

Turning to this clonotype: A much bigger clone sits one base away, suggesting this may be a read error. This chain joins TRBV25-1 and TRBJ1-4; D gene ambiguous. The germline CDR1 and CDR2 sequences are MGHDK and SYGVNS. V was trimmed by 5 bases and J by 5 bases, leaving 3 bases between them. This CDR3 has 11 residues. CDR3 sequence reads: CASSKNEKLFF. CDR3 DNA sequence: TGTGCCAGCAGTAAAAATGAAAAACTGTTTTTT.